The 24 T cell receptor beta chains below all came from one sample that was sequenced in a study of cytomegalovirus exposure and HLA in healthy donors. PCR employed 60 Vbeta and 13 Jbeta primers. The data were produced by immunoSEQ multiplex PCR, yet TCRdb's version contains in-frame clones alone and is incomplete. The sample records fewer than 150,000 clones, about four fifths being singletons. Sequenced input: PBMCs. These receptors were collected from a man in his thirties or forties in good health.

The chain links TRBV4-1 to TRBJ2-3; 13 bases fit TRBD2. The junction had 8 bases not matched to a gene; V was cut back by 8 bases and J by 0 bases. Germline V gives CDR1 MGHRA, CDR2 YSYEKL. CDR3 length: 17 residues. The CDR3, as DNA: TGCGCCAGCCGGCGACTAGCGGGGGGACCTAGCACAGATACGCAGTATTTT. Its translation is CASRRLAGGPSTDTQYF.

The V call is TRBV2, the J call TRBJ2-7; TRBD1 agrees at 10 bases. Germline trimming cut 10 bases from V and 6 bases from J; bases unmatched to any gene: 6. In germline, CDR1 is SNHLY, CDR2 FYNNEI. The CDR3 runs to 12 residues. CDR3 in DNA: TGTGCCACCCACCGGGACAGGGGCGAGCAGTACTTC. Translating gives CATHRDRGEQYF.

The CDR3 region is CASSFRSNGREGRSYEQYF. In DNA, the CDR3 is TGTGCCAGCAGCTTCCGATCGAATGGGCGGGAGGGCCGCTCCTACGAGCAGTACTTC. The chain uses TRBV7-2 and TRBJ2-7; 9 bases fit TRBD2. The trim removed 3 bases at V and 0 bases at J, leaving 15 bases unmatched. Germline values: CDR1 SGHTA, CDR2 FQGNSA. The CDR3 loop spans 19 amino acids.

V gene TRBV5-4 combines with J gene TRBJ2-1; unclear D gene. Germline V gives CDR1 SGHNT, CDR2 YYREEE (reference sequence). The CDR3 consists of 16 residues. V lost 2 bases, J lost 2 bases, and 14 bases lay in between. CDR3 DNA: TGTGCCAGCAGCTTTTCGAACGGGTACACCTACAATGAGCAGTTCTTC. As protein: CASSFSNGYTYNEQFF.

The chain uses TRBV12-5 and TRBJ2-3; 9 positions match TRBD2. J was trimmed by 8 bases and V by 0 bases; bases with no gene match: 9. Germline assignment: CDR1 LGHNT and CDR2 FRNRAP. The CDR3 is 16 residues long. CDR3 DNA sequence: TGTGCTAGTGGTTTGGTACTGGCGGGAGGGCCCGGTACGCAGTATTTT. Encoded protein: CASGLVLAGGPGTQYF.

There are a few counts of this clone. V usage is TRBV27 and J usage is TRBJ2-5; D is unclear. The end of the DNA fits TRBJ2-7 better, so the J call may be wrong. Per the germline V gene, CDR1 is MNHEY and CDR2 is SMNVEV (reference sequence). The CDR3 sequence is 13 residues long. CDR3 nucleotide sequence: TGTGCCAGCAGTGGAAATACGGGTGACGAGCAGTACTTC. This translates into CASSGNTGDEQYF.

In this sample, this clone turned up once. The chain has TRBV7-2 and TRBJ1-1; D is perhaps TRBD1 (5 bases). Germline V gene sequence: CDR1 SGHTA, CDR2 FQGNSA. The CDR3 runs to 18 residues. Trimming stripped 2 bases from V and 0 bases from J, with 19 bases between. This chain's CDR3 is CASSLRASGLRVNTEAFF. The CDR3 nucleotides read TGTGCCAGCAGCTTAAGGGCCTCGGGACTGAGGGTGAACACTGAAGCTTTCTTT.

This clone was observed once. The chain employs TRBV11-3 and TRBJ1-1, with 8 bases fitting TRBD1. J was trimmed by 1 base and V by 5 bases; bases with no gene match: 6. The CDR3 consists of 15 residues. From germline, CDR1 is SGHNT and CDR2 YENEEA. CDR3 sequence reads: CASSTRQGTNTEAFF. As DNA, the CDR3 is TGTGCCAGCAGCACCCGACAGGGGACGAACACTGAAGCTTTCTTT.

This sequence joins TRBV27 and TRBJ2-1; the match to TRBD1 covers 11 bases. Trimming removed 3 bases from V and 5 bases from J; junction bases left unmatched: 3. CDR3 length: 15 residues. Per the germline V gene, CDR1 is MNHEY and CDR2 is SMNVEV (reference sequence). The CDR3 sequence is CASSFGQGADNEQFF. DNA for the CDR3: TGTGCCAGCAGTTTTGGACAGGGGGCCGACAATGAGCAGTTCTTC.

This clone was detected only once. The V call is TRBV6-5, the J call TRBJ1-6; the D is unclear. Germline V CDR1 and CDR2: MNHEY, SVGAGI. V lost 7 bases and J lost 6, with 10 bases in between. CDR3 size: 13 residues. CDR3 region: CASTSRLNSPLHF. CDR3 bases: TGTGCCAGCACTAGCAGGCTTAATTCACCCCTCCACTTT.

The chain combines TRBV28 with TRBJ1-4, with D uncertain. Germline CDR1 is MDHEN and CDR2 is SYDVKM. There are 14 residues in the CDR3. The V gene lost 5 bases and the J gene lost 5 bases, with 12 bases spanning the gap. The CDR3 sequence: CASSTTFPNEKLFF. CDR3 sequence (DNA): TGTGCCAGCAGTACGACATTTCCCAATGAAAAACTGTTTTTT.

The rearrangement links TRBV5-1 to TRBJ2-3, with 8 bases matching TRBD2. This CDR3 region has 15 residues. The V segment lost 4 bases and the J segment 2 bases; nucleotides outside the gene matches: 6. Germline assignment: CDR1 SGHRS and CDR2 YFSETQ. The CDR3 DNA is TGCGCCAGCAGCCTAACTAGCGGACCCACAGATACGCAGTATTTT. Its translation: CASSLTSGPTDTQYF.

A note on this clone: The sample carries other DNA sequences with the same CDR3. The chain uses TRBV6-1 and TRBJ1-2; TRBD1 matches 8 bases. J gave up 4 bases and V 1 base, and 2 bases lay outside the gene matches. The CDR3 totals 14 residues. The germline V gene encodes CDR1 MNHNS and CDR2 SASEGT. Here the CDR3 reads CASSEGTGLYGYTF. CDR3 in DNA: TGTGCCAGCAGTGAAGGGACAGGGCTCTATGGCTACACCTTC.

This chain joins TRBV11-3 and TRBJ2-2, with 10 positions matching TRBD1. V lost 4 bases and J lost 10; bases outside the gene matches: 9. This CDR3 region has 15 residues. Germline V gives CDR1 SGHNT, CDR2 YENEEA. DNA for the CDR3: TGTGCCAGCAGCTCCTCCCGGACAGGGGGGGTGGAGCTGTTTTTT. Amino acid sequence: CASSSSRTGGVELFF.

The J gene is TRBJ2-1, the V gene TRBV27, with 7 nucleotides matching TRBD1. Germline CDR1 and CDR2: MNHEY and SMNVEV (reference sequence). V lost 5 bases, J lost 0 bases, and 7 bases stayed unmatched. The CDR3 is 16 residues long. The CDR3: CASSPTGVRSYNEQFF. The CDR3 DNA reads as TGTGCCAGCAGTCCCACAGGGGTACGCTCCTACAATGAGCAGTTCTTC.

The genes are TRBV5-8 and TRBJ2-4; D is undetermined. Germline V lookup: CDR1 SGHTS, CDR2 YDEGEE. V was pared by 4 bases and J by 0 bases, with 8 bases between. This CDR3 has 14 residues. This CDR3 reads CASSPYLAKNIQYF. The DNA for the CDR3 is TGTGCCAGCAGCCCCTATCTAGCCAAAAACATTCAGTACTTC.

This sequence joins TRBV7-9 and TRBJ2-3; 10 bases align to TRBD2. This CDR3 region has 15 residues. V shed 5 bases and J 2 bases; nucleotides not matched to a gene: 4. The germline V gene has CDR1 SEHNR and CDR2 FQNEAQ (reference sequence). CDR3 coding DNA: TGTGCCAGCAGCCTACTAGCGGGGTACACAGATACGCAGTATTTT. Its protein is CASSLLAGYTDTQYF.

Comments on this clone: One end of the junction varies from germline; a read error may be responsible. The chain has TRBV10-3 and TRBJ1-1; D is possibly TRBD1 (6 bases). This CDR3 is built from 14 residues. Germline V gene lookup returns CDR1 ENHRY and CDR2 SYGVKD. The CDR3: CAISTGTMKTEAFF. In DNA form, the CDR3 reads TGTGCCATCAGCACAGGGACCATGAAGACTGAAGCTTTCTTT.

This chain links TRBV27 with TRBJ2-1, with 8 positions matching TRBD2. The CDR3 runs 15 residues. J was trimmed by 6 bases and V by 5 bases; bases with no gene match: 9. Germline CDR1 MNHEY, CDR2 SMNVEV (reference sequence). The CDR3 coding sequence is TGTGCCAGCAGTGGACGGGAGGGCCGGGGCAATGAGCAGTTCTTC. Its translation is CASSGREGRGNEQFF.

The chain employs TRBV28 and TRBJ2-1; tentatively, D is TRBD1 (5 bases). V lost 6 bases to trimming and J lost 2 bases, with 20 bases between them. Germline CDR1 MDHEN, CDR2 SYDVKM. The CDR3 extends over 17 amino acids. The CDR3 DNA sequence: TGTGCCAGCAGCTCTCCTTTGGCTGGGGCGGCCTACAATGAGCAGTTCTTC. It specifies CASSSPLAGAAYNEQFF.

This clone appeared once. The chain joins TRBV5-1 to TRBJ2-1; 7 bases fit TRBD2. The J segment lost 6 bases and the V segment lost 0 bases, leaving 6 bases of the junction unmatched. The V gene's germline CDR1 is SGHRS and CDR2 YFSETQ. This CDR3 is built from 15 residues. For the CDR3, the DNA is TGCGCCAGCAGCTTGGAACTAGCGACGGGCAATGAGCAGTTCTTC. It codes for CASSLELATGNEQFF. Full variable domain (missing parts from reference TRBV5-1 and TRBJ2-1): KAGVTQTPRYLIKTRGQQVTLSCSPISGHRSVSWYQQTPGQGLQFLFEYFSETQRNKGNFPGRFSGRQFSNSRSEMNVSTLELGDSALYLCASSLELATGNEQFFGPGTRLTVL.

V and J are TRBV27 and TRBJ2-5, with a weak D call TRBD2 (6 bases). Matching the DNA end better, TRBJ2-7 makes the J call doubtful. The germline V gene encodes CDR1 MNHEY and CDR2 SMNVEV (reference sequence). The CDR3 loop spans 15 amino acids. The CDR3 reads CASSFSQGSGYEQYF. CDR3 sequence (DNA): TGTGCCAGCAGTTTCTCCCAGGGTAGCGGATACGAGCAGTACTTC.

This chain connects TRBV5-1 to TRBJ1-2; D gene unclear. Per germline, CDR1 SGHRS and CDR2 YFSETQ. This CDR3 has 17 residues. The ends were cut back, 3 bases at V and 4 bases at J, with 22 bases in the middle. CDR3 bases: TGCGCCAGCAGCTCCTCGAGCACCCCGCTCCAATTCTATGGCTACACCTTC. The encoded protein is CASSSSSTPLQFYGYTF.

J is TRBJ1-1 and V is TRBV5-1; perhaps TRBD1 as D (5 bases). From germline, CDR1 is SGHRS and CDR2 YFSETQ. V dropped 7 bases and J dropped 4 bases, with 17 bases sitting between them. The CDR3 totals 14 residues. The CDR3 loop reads CASLEGVLGTEAFF. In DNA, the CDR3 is TGCGCCAGCTTAGAAGGGGTCCTGGGCACTGAAGCTTTCTTT.